The 2 T cell receptor beta chains below come from one sample, sequenced in a study of T cells after yellow fever vaccination. MiXCR, applied by TCRdb to the 5' RACE reads, yields one record per CDR3 protein. The sample includes some 120,000 distinct CDR3 sequences, over 12% of them seen just once. The sample in question was CD8+ T cells sorted from PBMCs, obtained 5 days after the yellow fever booster vaccination. These receptor sequences come from a man younger than 35 who received the YFV17D yellow fever vaccine.

This clonotype was recorded many times. The V and J genes are TRBV29-1 and TRBJ2-3; the match to TRBD1 covers 9 bases. Germline CDR1 and CDR2: SQVTM and ANQGSEA. The CDR3 has 15 residues. Losses at the gene ends were 3 bases for V and 7 bases for J; bases not matched to a gene: 11. Written as DNA, the CDR3 is TGCAGCGTTGAGGCTACAGGGGGCGATACACATACGCAGTATTTT. Its protein product is CSVEATGGDTHTQYF.

The V gene is TRBV20-1, the J gene TRBJ1-2; unclear D gene. The CDR3 is 13 amino acids. Germline values: CDR1 DFQATT, CDR2 SNEGSKA (reference sequence). With 3 bases removed from V and 1 base from J, the gap between germline ends came to 9 bases. The chain's CDR3 is CSASHGDNYGYTF. For the CDR3, the DNA is TGCAGTGCTAGTCACGGGGATAACTATGGCTACACCTTC.